This is a list of T cell receptor beta chains from one sample in a study of human T cells and chemical hapten exposure. TCRdb used MiXCR to reprocess the RACE reads, holding one entry per CDR3 protein. The sample shows about 120,000 distinct CDR3 sequences, around an eighth of them seen only once. Sequenced material: whole blood, taken in connection with sensitization to the hapten diphenylcyclopropenone (DPC). These receptors were taken from a woman between 45 and 60 years old with alopecia areata. Some clones in this sample may be carry-over from other donors' samples. The CDR3 runs from the conserved cysteine through the conserved F or W. Each record gives: clone size, J gene, CDR3 length, D gene, V gene, CDR3 DNA, CDR3 protein. D genes are given only for firm matches. The size entry is marked missing in some rows and otherwise reads once, few, many or a size class.

size: NA
J: TRBJ1-1
length: 13
D: NA
V: TRBV7-9
DNA: TGTGCCAGCAGCCTCACCTCGGAGGCTGAAGCTTTCTTT
CDR3: CASSLTSEAEAFF

size: few
J: TRBJ1-1
length: 13
D: NA
V: TRBV5-8
DNA: TGTGCCAGCAGTGAACAGGCTACATATGAAGCTTTCTTT
CDR3: CASSEQATYEAFF

size: NA
J: TRBJ2-1
length: 16
D: TRBD2
V: TRBV28
DNA: TGTGCCAGCAGTTTAGTGCGGGGGGACTCCTACAATGAGCAGTTCTTC
CDR3: CASSLVRGDSYNEQFF

size: NA
J: TRBJ1-2
length: 14
D: NA
V: TRBV7-9
DNA: TGTGCCAGCAGCGTCTCCGGAGCGGTCTATGGCTACACCTTC
CDR3: CASSVSGAVYGYTF

size: NA
J: TRBJ1-2
length: 13
D: NA
V: TRBV11-2
DNA: TGTGCCAGCAGCCAATACGGCCCCAATGGCTACACCTTC
CDR3: CASSQYGPNGYTF

size: NA
J: TRBJ1-2
length: 13
D: NA
V: TRBV28
DNA: TGTGCCAGCAGTTTCGCGCAAGTCAATGGCTACACCTTC
CDR3: CASSFAQVNGYTF

size: many
J: TRBJ2-3
length: 16
D: TRBD2
V: TRBV5-1
DNA: TGCGCCAGCAGCTTGGGGGGACTAGCCGACACAGATACGCAGTATTTT
CDR3: CASSLGGLADTDTQYF

size: NA
J: TRBJ2-2
length: 16
D: TRBD2
V: TRBV6-2/TRBV6-3
DNA: TGTGCCAGCAGTTCCATAGCGGGGGAGAGCACCGGGGAGCTGTTTTTT
CDR3: CASSSIAGESTGELFF

size: NA
J: TRBJ2-7
length: 17
D: TRBD1
V: TRBV28
DNA: TGTGCCAGCAGTTTGTTTCCTACCGGGACAGCCGCCTACGAGCAGTACTTC
CDR3: CASSLFPTGTAAYEQYF

size: many
J: TRBJ2-5
length: 13
D: NA
V: TRBV28
DNA: TGTGCCAGCAGTTTCGAGTACCAAGAGACCCAGTACTTC
CDR3: CASSFEYQETQYF

size: many
J: TRBJ2-1
length: 15
D: TRBD2
V: TRBV28
DNA: TGTGCCAGCGCTCTTCAGGGGGCTAGCGGGAGGGTGCAGTTCTTC
CDR3: CASALQGASGRVQFF

size: many
J: TRBJ1-5
length: 15
D: NA
V: TRBV2
DNA: TGTGCCAGCAGTGACAGGGTGATAGGAAATCAGCCCCAGCATTTT
CDR3: CASSDRVIGNQPQHF

size: many
J: TRBJ2-3
length: 13
D: NA
V: TRBV7-6
DNA: TGTGCCAGCAGCTTAGCGCCCACCAATACGCAGTATTTT
CDR3: CASSLAPTNTQYF

size: NA
J: TRBJ2-6
length: 15
D: NA
V: TRBV6-6
DNA: TGTGCCAGCACCGACAGCCGCTCTGGGGCCAACGTCCTGACTTTC
CDR3: CASTDSRSGANVLTF

size: many
J: TRBJ1-1
length: 11
D: NA
V: TRBV7-9
DNA: TGTGCCAGCACCCTGGGGGCTGAAGCTTTCTTT
CDR3: CASTLGAEAFF

size: NA
J: TRBJ2-4
length: 18
D: TRBD2
V: TRBV7-2
DNA: TGTGCCAGCAGCTTAACGGCGGGAGGGCCTTTAGCCAAAAACATTCAGTACTTC
CDR3: CASSLTAGGPLAKNIQYF

size: many
J: TRBJ1-2
length: 14
D: NA
V: TRBV6-1
DNA: TGTGCCACAGTAAAAACCTTAGCTGTCTTCGGCTACACCTTC
CDR3: CATVKTLAVFGYTF

size: few
J: TRBJ2-5
length: 14
D: NA
V: TRBV28
DNA: TGTGCCAGCTTGGACAGTGGAGATAGAGAGACCCAGTACTTC
CDR3: CASLDSGDRETQYF

size: few
J: TRBJ1-4
length: 15
D: NA
V: TRBV5-6
DNA: TGTGCCAGCAGCTTACGTGGTAACAGGGATGAAAAACTGTTTTTT
CDR3: CASSLRGNRDEKLFF

size: NA
J: TRBJ2-1
length: 15
D: TRBD1
V: TRBV18
DNA: TGTGCCAGCTCACCGGGACAGCCACCCGACAATGAGCAGTTCTTC
CDR3: CASSPGQPPDNEQFF

size: NA
J: TRBJ2-3
length: 14
D: TRBD2
V: TRBV28
DNA: TGTGCCAGCAGTTCGGGGGGGGGCACAGATACGCAGTATTTT
CDR3: CASSSGGGTDTQYF

size: NA
J: TRBJ1-2
length: 13
D: TRBD1
V: TRBV19
DNA: TGTGCCAGTAGTCGCCGGGACAGGGGTGGCTACACCTTC
CDR3: CASSRRDRGGYTF

size: few
J: TRBJ2-4
length: 14
D: TRBD1
V: TRBV2
DNA: TGTGCCAGCAGTGAAGACGGGACAGCAAACATTCAGTACTTC
CDR3: CASSEDGTANIQYF

size: few
J: TRBJ2-3
length: 16
D: TRBD2
V: TRBV28
DNA: TGTGCCAGCATAGGACTAGCGGGAGGCGGAACAGATACGCAGTATTTT
CDR3: CASIGLAGGGTDTQYF

size: NA
J: TRBJ2-1
length: 16
D: TRBD2
V: TRBV11-3
DNA: TGTGCCAGCAGCCCCGGACTAGCGGGGGGTCGAATGGAGCAGTTCTTC
CDR3: CASSPGLAGGRMEQFF

size: many
J: TRBJ1-2
length: 14
D: NA
V: TRBV7-9
DNA: TGTGCCAGCAGCTTTGACGGACCGTGGTCGGGCTACACCTTC
CDR3: CASSFDGPWSGYTF

size: NA
J: TRBJ2-2
length: 16
D: TRBD1
V: TRBV7-2
DNA: TGTGCCAGCAGAGCCCAGGGACAGGCTAACACCGGGGAGCTGTTTTTT
CDR3: CASRAQGQANTGELFF

size: NA
J: TRBJ2-1
length: 17
D: NA
V: TRBV5-1
DNA: TGCGCCAGCAGCTTGTTACCAGGACTACAGGGTTACAATGAGCAGTTCTTC
CDR3: CASSLLPGLQGYNEQFF

size: few
J: TRBJ1-2
length: 14
D: NA
V: TRBV6-6
DNA: TGTGCCAGCAGTCCGGACACTGCTAACTATGGCTACACCTTC
CDR3: CASSPDTANYGYTF

size: few
J: TRBJ2-1
length: 13
D: NA
V: TRBV9
DNA: TGTGCCAGCAGCGTTCTCGTGTTCGATGAGCAGTTCTTC
CDR3: CASSVLVFDEQFF

size: NA
J: TRBJ2-3
length: 15
D: TRBD1
V: TRBV5-1
DNA: TGCGCCAGCAGCCAGGAGCAGGGGGCATACGATACGCAGTATTTT
CDR3: CASSQEQGAYDTQYF

size: few
J: TRBJ1-1
length: 15
D: NA
V: TRBV5-1
DNA: TGCGCCAGCAGCGACAGGACAAGAATGAACACTGAAGCTTTCTTT
CDR3: CASSDRTRMNTEAFF

size: few
J: TRBJ2-3
length: 16
D: NA
V: TRBV7-9
DNA: TGTGCCAGCAGCTTAGGTTCGACCCTCCTCACAGATACGCAGTATTTT
CDR3: CASSLGSTLLTDTQYF

size: NA
J: TRBJ2-7
length: 12
D: NA
V: TRBV28
DNA: TGTGCCAGCAGTTTATCGTCCTACGAGCAGTACTTC
CDR3: CASSLSSYEQYF

size: NA
J: TRBJ2-1
length: 13
D: NA
V: TRBV27
DNA: TGTGCCAGCACCCTATCGCCGGACGATGAGCAGTTCTTC
CDR3: CASTLSPDDEQFF

size: many
J: TRBJ2-4
length: 17
D: TRBD2
V: TRBV20-1
DNA: TGCAGTGCCCTGGGCCTAGCGGGAGATATTGCCAAAAACATTCAGTACTTC
CDR3: CSALGLAGDIAKNIQYF

size: few
J: TRBJ2-2
length: 13
D: NA
V: TRBV29-1
DNA: TGCAGCGTTGAAGATCTAGACACCGGGGAGCTGTTTTTT
CDR3: CSVEDLDTGELFF

size: NA
J: TRBJ1-1
length: 14
D: TRBD1
V: TRBV18
DNA: TGTGCCAGCTCACAGGGACAGATCAACACTGAAGCTTTCTTT
CDR3: CASSQGQINTEAFF

size: many
J: TRBJ2-7
length: 13
D: NA
V: TRBV7-6
DNA: TGTGCCAGCAGCGACCTAGGTGCCCACGAGCAGTACTTC
CDR3: CASSDLGAHEQYF

size: many
J: TRBJ2-3
length: 14
D: NA
V: TRBV12-3/TRBV12-4
DNA: TGTGCCAGCAGACCAACCGCTAGCACAGATACGCAGTATTTT
CDR3: CASRPTASTDTQYF

size: many
J: TRBJ2-1
length: 16
D: TRBD2
V: TRBV20-1
DNA: TGCAGTGCTAGTGCGGTAATAGCGGGAGATATTGGTGAGCAGTTCTTC
CDR3: CSASAVIAGDIGEQFF

size: many
J: TRBJ2-7
length: 15
D: NA
V: TRBV12-3/TRBV12-4
DNA: TGTGCCAGCAGCTCCGGGACGCCCGGCACCTACGAGCAGTACTTC
CDR3: CASSSGTPGTYEQYF

size: NA
J: TRBJ1-2
length: 14
D: TRBD1
V: TRBV3-1
DNA: TGTGCCAGCAGCTCGCTCACAGGGGGCTATGGCTACACCTTC
CDR3: CASSSLTGGYGYTF

size: few
J: TRBJ2-3
length: 14
D: NA
V: TRBV7-6
DNA: TGTGCCAGCAGCTTAGGTGGCATGACAGATACGCAGTATTTT
CDR3: CASSLGGMTDTQYF

size: many
J: TRBJ1-1
length: 13
D: NA
V: TRBV20-1
DNA: TGCAGTGCGGAAGGACGGTTGAACACTGAAGCTTTCTTT
CDR3: CSAEGRLNTEAFF